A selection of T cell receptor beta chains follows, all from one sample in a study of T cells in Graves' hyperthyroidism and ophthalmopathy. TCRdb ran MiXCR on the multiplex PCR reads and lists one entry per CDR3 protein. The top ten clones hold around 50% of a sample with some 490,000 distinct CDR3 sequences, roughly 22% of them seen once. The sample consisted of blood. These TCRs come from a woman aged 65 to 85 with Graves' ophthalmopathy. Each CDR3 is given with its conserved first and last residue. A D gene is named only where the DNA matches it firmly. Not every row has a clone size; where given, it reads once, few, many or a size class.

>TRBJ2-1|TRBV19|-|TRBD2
TGTGCCAGTAGTATGGGGGGGAGCTCCTACAATGAGCAGTTCTTC
CASSMGGSSYNEQFF
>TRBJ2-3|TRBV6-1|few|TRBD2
TGTGCCAGCAGCCCCATGGGAGGACTAGCGGGAGTTCAAGATACGCAGTATTTT
CASSPMGGLAGVQDTQYF
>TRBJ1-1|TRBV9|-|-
TGTGCCAGCAGCGCCAGCTCTGGTCCCACTGAAGCTTTCTTT
CASSASSGPTEAFF
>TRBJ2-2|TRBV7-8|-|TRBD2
TGTGCCAGCAGCTTAGTGGGCGGGTCGGGAGGATTAGCCGGGGAGCTGTTTTTT
CASSLVGGSGGLAGELFF
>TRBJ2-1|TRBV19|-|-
TGTGCCAGTAGTAGATATGCAGGGGCGGGAGCAGGGAATGAGCAGTTCTTC
CASSRYAGAGAGNEQFF
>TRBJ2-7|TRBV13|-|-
TGTGCCAGCAGCTTCCATCGCGAGCAGTACTTC
CASSFHREQYF
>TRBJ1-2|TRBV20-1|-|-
TGCAGTGCTCCCTCGCCAGCTAACTATGGCTACACCTTC
CSAPSPANYGYTF
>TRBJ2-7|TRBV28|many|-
TGTGCCAGCAGTTTGTATAAAGGCACCTACGAGCAGTACTTC
CASSLYKGTYEQYF
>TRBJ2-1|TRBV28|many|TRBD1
TGTGCCAGCAACCTAAGACAGGGTAGAAACAATGAGCAGTTCTTC
CASNLRQGRNNEQFF
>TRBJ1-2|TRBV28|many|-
TGTGCCAGCAGAGGAGACTATGGCTACACCTTC
CASRGDYGYTF
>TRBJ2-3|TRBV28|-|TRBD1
TGTGCCAGCAGCACCGGACAGGGCGGGGCAGATACGCAGTATTTT
CASSTGQGGADTQYF
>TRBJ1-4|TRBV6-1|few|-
TGTGCCAGCAGTGTTGATTACTTGGATGAAAAACTGTTTTTT
CASSVDYLDEKLFF
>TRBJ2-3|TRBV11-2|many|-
TGTGCCAGCAGCTTATTGGCTCGGGCCCAGACAGATACGCAGTATTTT
CASSLLARAQTDTQYF